The text below deals with one TCR beta chain. The data are from a study of cytomegalovirus exposure and HLA in healthy donors. The PCR had 60 Vbeta and 13 Jbeta primers. Measured with immunoSEQ multiplex PCR; TCRdb has only the in-frame clones, and not every one. This sample has about 190,000 clones; approximately 70% occur once, and the top ten carry roughly 2.8%. The sequencing input was PBMCs. The TCR comes from a woman aged 25 to 39 in good health and CMV-seropositive.

DNA of the CDR3: TGCAGTGCTAGGGGGGGGGAGACCCAGTACTTC. It encodes CSARGGETQYF. The rearrangement uses TRBV20-1 and TRBJ2-5, with TRBD2 matching 7 bases. Trimming took 3 bases from V and 5 from J; bases not matched to a gene: 0. Germline V gives CDR1 DFQATT, CDR2 SNEGSKA (reference sequence). The CDR3 sequence is 11 residues long.